These 21 T cell receptor beta chains were all obtained from the same sample, sequenced in a study of cytomegalovirus exposure and HLA in healthy donors. A multiplex PCR was run with 60 Vbeta primers and 13 Jbeta primers. This table comes from immunoSEQ multiplex PCR, and its TCRdb copy is limited to in-frame clones, with some not included. Of 150,000 to 200,000 clones listed, approximately 85% are singletons. The sequencing sample was made of PBMCs. The receptors here all came from a man younger than 30 in good health and CMV-seropositive.

The CDR3 bases are TGTGCCAGCAGTTACTCGAGAAATCAGCCCCAGCATTTT. It translates to CASSYSRNQPQHF. This sequence joins TRBV6-6 and TRBJ1-5; D gene unclear. Germline CDR1 is MNHNY and CDR2 is SVGAGI (reference sequence). V lost 0 bases to trimming and J lost 4 bases, with 4 bases between them. The CDR3 sequence is 13 residues long.

This clone was found once. Here the CDR3 reads CASSSFVAGQVRGYTF. The DNA of the CDR3 is TGTGCCAGCAGCTCCTTTGTTGCGGGACAGGTGCGGGGCTACACCTTC. This chain links TRBV7-8 with TRBJ1-2; 8 positions agree with TRBD1. The CDR3 spans 16 residues. Per the germline V gene, CDR1 is SGHVS and CDR2 is FQNEAQ. The junction had 15 bases not matched to a gene; V was cut back by 4 bases and J by 8 bases.

The CDR3 sequence: CASRSSGGTISYEQYF. In nucleotides, the CDR3 is TGTGCCAGCAGGTCATCAGGGGGCACCATTTCCTACGAGCAGTACTTC. This sequence joins TRBV27 and TRBJ2-7; 8 positions agree with TRBD1. This CDR3 region has 16 residues. With 6 bases clipped from V and 1 base from J, the junction kept 11 bases outside the gene matches. Per the germline V gene, CDR1 is MNHEY and CDR2 is SMNVEV (reference sequence).

The rearrangement links TRBV11-2 to TRBJ2-5; D call uncertain. This CDR3 contains 14 residues. V was clipped by 6 bases and J by 5 bases, with 16 bases between them. From germline, CDR1 is SGHAT and CDR2 FQNNGV. The chain's CDR3 is CASSFNPPRETQYF. Here the CDR3 DNA reads TGTGCCAGCAGTTTCAACCCCCCCCGGGAGACCCAGTACTTC.

The J gene is TRBJ1-2, the V gene TRBV6-5; unclear D gene. CDR1 is MNHEY, CDR2 SVGAGI, per germline. Trimming stripped 2 bases from V and 2 bases from J, with 12 bases between. The CDR3 has 15 residues. The CDR3 is CASSYESRGNYGYTF. The CDR3 region has the DNA TGTGCCAGCAGTTACGAGAGTCGAGGGAACTATGGCTACACCTTC.

This chain joins TRBV29-1 and TRBJ2-7, with D maybe TRBD2 (7 bases). The CDR3 is 13 amino acids. CDR1 is SQVTM, CDR2 ANQGSEA, per germline. V lost 8 bases to trimming and J lost 6 bases, with 20 bases between them. This chain's CDR3 is CSTRGATSGEQYF. The CDR3 DNA sequence: TGCAGCACACGGGGGGCTACATCAGGCGAGCAGTACTTC.

J is TRBJ2-2 and V is TRBV19; D might be TRBD2 (6 bases). Deletions cut 7 bases from V and 4 bases from J, with 16 bases between. The germline gives CDR1 LNHDA, CDR2 SQIVND (reference sequence). CDR3 length: 15 amino acids. CDR3: CASNAGRGATGELFF. For the CDR3, the DNA is TGTGCCAGTAATGCGGGACGGGGAGCCACCGGGGAGCTGTTTTTT. The variable domain in full, completed from reference TRBV19 and TRBJ2-2, reads DGGITQSPKYLFRKEGQNVTLSCEQNLNHDAMYWYRQDPGQGLRLIYYSQIVNDFQKGDIAEGYSVSREKKESFPLTVTSAQKNPTAFYLCASNAGRGATGELFFGEGSRLTVL.

The chain combines TRBV7-3 with TRBJ1-1, with TRBD1 as a possible D gene (5 bases). The CDR3 sequence is 13 residues long. V gave up 1 base and J gave up 5 bases, with 8 bases separating them. Germline CDR1 reads SGHTA; CDR2 reads FQGTGA. The CDR3 sequence is CASSLSRETEAFF. The CDR3 region has the DNA TGTGCCAGCAGCTTAAGCAGGGAAACTGAAGCTTTCTTT. The full variable domain, in which reference TRBV7-3 and TRBJ1-1 provide the parts outside the CDR3, is GAGVSQTPSNKVTEKGKYVELRCDPISGHTALYWYRQSLGQGPEFLIYFQGTGAADDSGLPNDRFFAVRPEGSVSTLKIQRTERGDSAVYLCASSLSRETEAFFGQGTRLTVV.

Note on this clone: Within the sample, other DNA sequences also encode this same CDR3. This chain joins TRBV11-2 and TRBJ1-1, with D possibly matching TRBD1 (5 bases). The germline gives CDR1 SGHAT, CDR2 FQNNGV. This CDR3 spans 15 amino acids. Trimming left V 5 bases short and J 2 bases short, with 15 bases between. The CDR3 nucleotides are TGTGCCAGCAGCCCCGCAGGGAGGGGAAACACTGAAGCTTTCTTT. This gives the protein CASSPAGRGNTEAFF.

The rearrangement uses TRBV5-4 and TRBJ1-1; D uncertain. Trimming took 4 bases from V and 3 from J, leaving 19 bases between them. This CDR3 has 16 residues. Germline lookup yields CDR1 SGHNT and CDR2 YYREEE (reference sequence). The CDR3: CASSPRIGVLDTEAFF. Written as DNA, the CDR3 is TGTGCCAGCAGCCCCAGAATCGGGGTTTTAGACACTGAAGCTTTCTTT.

The rearrangement links TRBV9 to TRBJ1-4; no clear D. This CDR3 spans 15 amino acids. V was clipped by 0 bases and J by 5 bases, with 11 bases between them. Germline V gene sequence: CDR1 SGDLS, CDR2 YYNGEE. This CDR3 is CASSVANSGNEKLFF. The CDR3 region has the DNA TGTGCCAGCAGCGTAGCCAACAGCGGAAATGAAAAACTGTTTTTT.

V is TRBV9 and J is TRBJ2-1; D uncertain. There are 12 residues in the CDR3. Per the germline V gene, CDR1 is SGDLS and CDR2 is YYNGEE. V lost 0 bases to trimming and J lost 12 bases, with 10 bases between them. CDR3: CASSVDERWQFF. Written as DNA, the CDR3 is TGTGCCAGCAGCGTAGATGAGCGATGGCAGTTCTTC.

In its sample, this clone was seen a few times. V usage is TRBV7-3 and J usage is TRBJ1-6, with D possibly TRBD1 on 5 matching bases. The length of the CDR3 is 14 residues. Trimming removed 3 bases at V and 11 bases at J, with 14 bases between. Germline V gene lookup returns CDR1 SGHTA and CDR2 FQGTGA. DNA of the CDR3: TGTGCCAGCAGCTTCCGCCCGGGGGAGACACCCCTCCACTTT. Translating gives CASSFRPGETPLHF. Looking up the rest from reference TRBV7-3 and TRBJ1-6 gives the full variable domain: GAGVSQTPSNKVTEKGKYVELRCDPISGHTALYWYRQSLGQGPEFLIYFQGTGAADDSGLPNDRFFAVRPEGSVSTLKIQRTERGDSAVYLCASSFRPGETPLHFGNGTRLTVT.

DNA of the CDR3: TGTGCCAGCAGCTTGAGAACAGGGGGGGTCTTGGGGAATTCACCCCTCCACTTT. It specifies CASSLRTGGVLGNSPLHF. V usage is TRBV5-5 and J usage is TRBJ1-6; TRBD1 aligns across 8 bases. The germline CDR1 and CDR2 sequences are SGHKS and YYEKEE (reference sequence). The CDR3 spans 18 residues. V was clipped by 1 base and J by 7 bases; unmatched bases: 13.

Comments on this clone: Additional DNA sequences in this sample encode the identical CDR3. The chain uses TRBV9 and TRBJ2-7, with a possible D match to TRBD1 (6 bases). Germline assignment: CDR1 SGDLS and CDR2 YYNGEE. The CDR3 is 15 residues long. With 0 bases removed from V and 3 bases from J, the gap between germline ends came to 13 bases. DNA of the CDR3: TGTGCCAGCAGCGTAGAAGGGGGAACGGGCTACGAGCAGTACTTC. Amino acid sequence: CASSVEGGTGYEQYF.

The gene calls are TRBV28 and TRBJ1-6; the match to TRBD1 covers 8 bases. This CDR3 region has 14 residues. The V segment lost 4 bases and the J segment 6 bases; nucleotides outside the gene matches: 2. In germline, CDR1 is MDHEN, CDR2 SYDVKM. In nucleotides, the CDR3 is TGTGCCAGCAGTTGGACAGGGAGTAATTCACCCCTCCACTTT. Its protein product is CASSWTGSNSPLHF.

This clone occurred a few times. The chain has TRBV7-2 and TRBJ2-2, with 10 bases that match TRBD2. V lost 6 bases, J lost 4 bases, and 8 bases stayed unmatched. Germline V CDR1 and CDR2: SGHTA, FQGNSA. CDR3 length equals 16 residues. CDR3: CASRSSGGAATGELFF. CDR3 bases: TGTGCCAGCAGATCCAGCGGGGGGGCGGCCACCGGGGAGCTGTTTTTT.

V and J are TRBV10-3 and TRBJ1-6; 8 nucleotides align to TRBD1. Germline V gene lookup returns CDR1 ENHRY and CDR2 SYGVKD. Trimming took 0 bases from V and 7 from J; bases not matched to a gene: 8. CDR3 length: 17 residues. The CDR3 DNA is TGTGCCATCAGTGAGTCACCCCCGACAGGGGCAAATTCACCCCTCCACTTT. Its protein is CAISESPPTGANSPLHF.

The chain links TRBV5-4 to TRBJ2-7; possible D gene TRBD1, 6 bases. The CDR3 loop spans 15 amino acids. Germline CDR1 is SGHNT and CDR2 is YYREEE (reference sequence). V shed 6 bases and J shed 5 bases, with 21 bases lying between them. This CDR3 reads CASTERTGTTHEQYF. CDR3 bases: TGTGCCAGCACAGAGAGGACCGGGACAACCCACGAGCAGTACTTC.

This chain joins TRBV14 and TRBJ1-1; D call uncertain. The CDR3 length is 13 residues. Looked up from germline, CDR1 is SGHDN and CDR2 is FVKESK. Deletions cut 4 bases from V and 0 bases from J, with 6 bases between. CDR3 DNA: TGTGCCAGCAGCCTTTCGGTGAACACTGAAGCTTTCTTT. Amino acids: CASSLSVNTEAFF.

The chain carries TRBV15 and TRBJ2-7; 7 positions agree with TRBD1. V lost 3 bases to trimming and J lost 8 bases; unmatched junction nucleotides: 7. The germline CDR1 and CDR2 sequences are LNHNV and YYDKDF (reference sequence). CDR3 length: 13 residues. The CDR3 is CATSRTGQAQQYF. In nucleotides, the CDR3 is TGTGCCACCAGCAGGACCGGACAGGCGCAGCAGTACTTC. The full variable domain, in which reference TRBV15 and TRBJ2-7 provide the parts outside the CDR3, is DAMVIQNPRYQVTQFGKPVTLSCSQTLNHNVMYWYQQKSSQAPKLLFHYYDKDFNNEADTPDNFQSRRPNTSFCFLDIRSPGLGDTAMYLCATSRTGQAQQYFGPGTRLTVT.